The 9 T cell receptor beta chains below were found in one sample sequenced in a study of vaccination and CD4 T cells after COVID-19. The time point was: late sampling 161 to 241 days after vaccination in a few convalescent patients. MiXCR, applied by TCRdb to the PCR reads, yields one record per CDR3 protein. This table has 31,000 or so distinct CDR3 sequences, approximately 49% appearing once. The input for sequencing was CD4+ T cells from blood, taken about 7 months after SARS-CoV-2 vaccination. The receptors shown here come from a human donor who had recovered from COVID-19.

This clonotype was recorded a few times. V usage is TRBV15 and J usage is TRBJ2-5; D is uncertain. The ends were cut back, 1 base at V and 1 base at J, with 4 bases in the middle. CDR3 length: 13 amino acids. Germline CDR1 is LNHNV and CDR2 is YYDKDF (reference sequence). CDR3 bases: TGTGCCACCAGCAGAGTCGGCCAAGAGACCCAGTACTTC. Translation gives CATSRVGQETQYF.

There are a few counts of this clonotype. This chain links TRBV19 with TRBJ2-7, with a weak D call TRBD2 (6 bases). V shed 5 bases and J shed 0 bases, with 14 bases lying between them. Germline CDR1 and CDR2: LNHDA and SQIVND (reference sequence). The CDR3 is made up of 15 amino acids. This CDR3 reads CASSLRRGTSYEQYF. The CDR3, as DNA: TGTGCCAGTAGTCTCCGTCGGGGGACCTCCTACGAGCAGTACTTC.

CDR3 sequence (DNA): TGTGCCAGCAGCCATAATACAGGGGTCGCCGAGCAGTACTTC. This encodes CASSHNTGVAEQYF. The chain links TRBV7-9 to TRBJ2-7; 7 bases are a match to TRBD1. V was pared by 5 bases and J by 6 bases, with 10 bases of the junction left unmatched. This CDR3 region has 14 residues. Germline CDR1 reads SEHNR; CDR2 reads FQNEAQ (reference sequence).

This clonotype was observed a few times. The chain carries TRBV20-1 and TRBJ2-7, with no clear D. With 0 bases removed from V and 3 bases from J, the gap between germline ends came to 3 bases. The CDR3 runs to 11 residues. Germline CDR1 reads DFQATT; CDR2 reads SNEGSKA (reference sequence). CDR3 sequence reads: CSARENYEQYF. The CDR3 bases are TGCAGTGCTAGAGAAAACTACGAGCAGTACTTC.

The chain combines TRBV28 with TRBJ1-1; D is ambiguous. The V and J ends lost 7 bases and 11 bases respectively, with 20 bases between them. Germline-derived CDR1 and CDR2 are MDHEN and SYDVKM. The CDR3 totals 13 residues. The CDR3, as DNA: TGTGCCAGCAAGCTGAGCGCATCACGAGGGGCTTTCTTT. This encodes CASKLSASRGAFF.

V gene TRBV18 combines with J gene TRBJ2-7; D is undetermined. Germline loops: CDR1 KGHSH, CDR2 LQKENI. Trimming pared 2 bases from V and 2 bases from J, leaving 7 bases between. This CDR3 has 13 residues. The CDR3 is CASSPNTTYEQYF. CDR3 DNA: TGTGCCAGCTCACCAAACACAACCTACGAGCAGTACTTC.

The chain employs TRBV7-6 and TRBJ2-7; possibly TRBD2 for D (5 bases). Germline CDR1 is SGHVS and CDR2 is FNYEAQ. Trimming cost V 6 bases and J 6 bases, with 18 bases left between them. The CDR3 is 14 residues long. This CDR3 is CASSTRGGPGEQYF. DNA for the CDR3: TGTGCCAGCAGTACCCGAGGAGGCCCGGGCGAGCAGTACTTC. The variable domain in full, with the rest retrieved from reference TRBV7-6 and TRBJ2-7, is GAGVSQSPRYKVTKRGQDVALRCDPISGHVSLYWYRQALGQGPEFLTYFNYEAQQDKSGLPNDRFSAERPEGSISTLTIQRTEQRDSAMYRCASSTRGGPGEQYFGPGTRLTVT.

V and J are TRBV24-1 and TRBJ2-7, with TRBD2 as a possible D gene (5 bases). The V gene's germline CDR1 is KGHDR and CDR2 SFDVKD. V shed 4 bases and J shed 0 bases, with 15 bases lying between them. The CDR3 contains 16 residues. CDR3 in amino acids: CATSDASAGDSYEQYF. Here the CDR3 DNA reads TGTGCCACCAGTGACGCCTCGGCGGGTGACTCCTACGAGCAGTACTTC.

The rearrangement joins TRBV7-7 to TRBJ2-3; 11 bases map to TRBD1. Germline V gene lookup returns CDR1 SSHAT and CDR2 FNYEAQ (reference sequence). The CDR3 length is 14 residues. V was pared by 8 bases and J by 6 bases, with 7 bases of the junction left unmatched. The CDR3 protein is CASSGTGGSDTQYF. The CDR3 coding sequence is TGTGCCAGCTCCGGGACAGGGGGTAGCGATACGCAGTATTTT. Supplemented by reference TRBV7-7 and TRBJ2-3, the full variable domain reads GAGVSQSPRYKVTKRGQDVTLRCDPISSHATLYWYQQALGQGPEFLTYFNYEAQPDKSGLPSDRFSAERPEGSISTLTIQRTEQRDSAMYRCASSGTGGSDTQYFGPGTRLTVL.